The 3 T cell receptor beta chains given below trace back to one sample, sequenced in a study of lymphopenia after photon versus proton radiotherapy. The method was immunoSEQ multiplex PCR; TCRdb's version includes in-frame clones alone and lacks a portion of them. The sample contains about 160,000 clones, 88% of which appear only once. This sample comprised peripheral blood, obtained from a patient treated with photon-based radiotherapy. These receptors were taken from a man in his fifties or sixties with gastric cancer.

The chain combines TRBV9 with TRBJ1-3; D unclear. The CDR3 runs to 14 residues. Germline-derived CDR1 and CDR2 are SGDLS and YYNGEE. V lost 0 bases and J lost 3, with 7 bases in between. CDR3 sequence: CASSVDSGGNTIYF. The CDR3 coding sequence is TGTGCCAGCAGCGTAGATTCGGGTGGAAACACCATATATTTT.

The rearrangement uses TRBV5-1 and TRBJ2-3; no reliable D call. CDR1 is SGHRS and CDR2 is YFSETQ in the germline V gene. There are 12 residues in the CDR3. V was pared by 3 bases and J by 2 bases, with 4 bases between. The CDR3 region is CASSSPTDTQYF. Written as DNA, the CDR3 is TGCGCCAGCAGCTCCCCCACAGATACGCAGTATTTT.

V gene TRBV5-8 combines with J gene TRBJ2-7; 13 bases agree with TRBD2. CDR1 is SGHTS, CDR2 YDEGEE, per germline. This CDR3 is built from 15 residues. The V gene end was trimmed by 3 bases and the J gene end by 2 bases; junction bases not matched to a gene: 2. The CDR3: CASSWTSGGTYEQYF. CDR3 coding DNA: TGTGCCAGCAGCTGGACTAGCGGGGGAACCTACGAGCAGTACTTC.